The clone carrying this T cell receptor beta chain appeared a few times. No antigen is known for it. The sample's time point: persistent/refractory GD, antithyroid drugs over 5 years with positive TRAb. From RNA extracted from PBMCs, the TCR library was made. American Thyroid Association guidelines were used to diagnose Graves' disease. The CDR3 is made up of 15 amino acids. Germline-derived CDR1 and CDR2 are SGHRS and YFSETQ. Trimming left V 1 base short and J 0 bases short, with 10 bases between. The entry originates in a study of regulatory T cells in long-lasting Graves disease. The overall study: With positive TSH receptor antibodies and over 5 years of antithyroid drugs, Graves' disease was considered persistent. Study findings and constraints: Newly diagnosed Graves' patients exceeded persistent ones in TCR diversity. Study was limited to peripheral blood, excluding thyroid tissue.

According to the study, TCR beta libraries were built with iRepertoire HTBI primers and CDR3-region Arm-PCR. One entry per CDR3 protein results from TCRdb running MiXCR on the multiplex PCR reads. This table has 430,000 or so distinct CDR3 sequences, 21% appearing once. This chain links TRBV5-1 with TRBJ2-5; weak D call: TRBD2 (5 bases). The TCR was taken from a female donor with Graves disease. The material sequenced was peripheral blood mononuclear cells (PBMCs), taken when the disease was refractory, from a patient treated with antithyroid drugs. CDR3 sequence reads: CASSLYRENQETQYF. In DNA form, the CDR3 reads TGCGCCAGCAGCTTGTACCGGGAAAACCAAGAGACCCAGTACTTC.